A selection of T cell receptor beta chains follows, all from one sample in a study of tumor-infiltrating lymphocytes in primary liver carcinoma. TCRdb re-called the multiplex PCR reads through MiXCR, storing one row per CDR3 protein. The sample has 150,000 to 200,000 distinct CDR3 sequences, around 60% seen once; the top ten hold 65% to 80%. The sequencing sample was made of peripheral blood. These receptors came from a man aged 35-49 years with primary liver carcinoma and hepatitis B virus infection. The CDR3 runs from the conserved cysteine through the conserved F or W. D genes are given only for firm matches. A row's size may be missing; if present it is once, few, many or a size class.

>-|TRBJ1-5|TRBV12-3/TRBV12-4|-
CASRDGNQPQHF
TGTGCCAGCAGAGACGGCAATCAGCCCCAGCATTTT
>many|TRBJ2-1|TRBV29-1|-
CSYGETSGYNEQFF
TGCAGCTACGGGGAAACGAGTGGGTACAATGAGCAGTTCTTC
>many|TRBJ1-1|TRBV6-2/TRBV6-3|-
CASKPELNTEAFF
TGTGCCAGCAAGCCGGAATTGAACACTGAAGCTTTCTTT
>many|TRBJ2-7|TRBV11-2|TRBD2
CASSLAGTSGEQYF
TGTGCCAGCAGCTTAGCCGGGACTAGCGGGGAGCAGTACTTC
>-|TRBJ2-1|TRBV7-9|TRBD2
CASSLWGGSSYNEQFF
TGTGCCAGCAGCTTATGGGGCGGGAGTTCCTACAATGAGCAGTTCTTC
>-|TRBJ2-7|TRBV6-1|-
CASFGQGLPYEQYF
TGTGCCAGTTTTGGGCAGGGACTCCCCTACGAGCAGTACTTC
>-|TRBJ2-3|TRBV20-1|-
CSARWRDTQYF
TGCAGTGCTAGGTGGAGGGATACGCAGTATTTT
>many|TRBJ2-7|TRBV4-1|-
CASSPSPGGVSYEQYF
TGCGCCAGCAGCCCCTCCCCAGGGGGGGTCTCCTACGAGCAGTACTTC
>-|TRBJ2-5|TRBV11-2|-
CASSLRGSLTETQYF
TGTGCCAGCAGCTTAAGGGGGAGTCTGACAGAGACCCAGTACTTC
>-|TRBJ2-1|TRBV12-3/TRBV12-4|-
CAGSLRARNEQFF
TGTGCCGGCAGTTTAAGGGCGCGCAATGAGCAGTTCTTC
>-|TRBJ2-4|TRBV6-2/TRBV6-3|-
CASRSGPKNIQYF
TGTGCCAGCAGATCGGGACCCAAAAACATTCAGTACTTC
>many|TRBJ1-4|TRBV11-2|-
CASSLKMGGRLDEKLFF
TGTGCCAGCAGCTTAAAAATGGGGGGCCGACTGGATGAAAAACTGTTTTTT
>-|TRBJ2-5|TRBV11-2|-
CASSPELAGTQYF
TGTGCCAGCAGCCCGGAACTAGCCGGGACCCAGTACTTC
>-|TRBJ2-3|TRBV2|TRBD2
CASKGTSPTQYF
TGTGCCAGCAAAGGGACTAGCCCTACGCAGTATTTT
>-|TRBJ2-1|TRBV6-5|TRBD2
CASSPGLAAYKEQFF
TGTGCCAGCAGTCCGGGGCTAGCGGCATACAAGGAGCAGTTCTTC
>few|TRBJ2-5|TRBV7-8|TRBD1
CASSLARMTGGQETQYF
TGTGCCAGCAGCTTAGCGCGGATGACAGGGGGACAAGAGACCCAGTACTTC
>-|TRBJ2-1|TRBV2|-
CASSERLQDNEQFF
TGTGCCAGCAGTGAAAGGCTCCAGGACAATGAGCAGTTCTTC
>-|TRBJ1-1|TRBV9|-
CASSSRGGHPNTEAFF
TGTGCCAGCAGCTCCCGTGGGGGCCACCCGAACACTGAAGCTTTCTTT
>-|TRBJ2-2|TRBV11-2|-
CASCSLGFTGELFF
TGTGCCAGCTGCTCGCTCGGGTTCACTGGGGAGCTGTTTTTT
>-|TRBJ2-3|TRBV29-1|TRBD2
CSTGGSGPDTQYF
TGCTCCACGGGGGGATCGGGGCCCGATACGCAGTATTTT
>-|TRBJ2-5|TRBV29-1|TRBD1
CCVGRQGNQETQYF
TGCTGCGTTGGTAGACAGGGGAACCAAGAGACCCAGTACTTC
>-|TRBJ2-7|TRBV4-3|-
CASSPKDSTYEQYF
TGCGCCAGCAGCCCCAAGGACAGCACCTACGAGCAGTACTTC
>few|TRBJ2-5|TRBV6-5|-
CASSWDLETQYF
TGTGCCAGCAGTTGGGATCTGGAGACCCAGTACTTC
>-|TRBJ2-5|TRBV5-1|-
CASSLAPGQETQYF
TGCGCCAGCAGCTTGGCCCCAGGTCAAGAGACCCAGTACTTC
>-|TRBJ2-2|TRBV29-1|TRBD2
CSVGGRWDASGRVEDTGELFF
TGCAGCGTTGGTGGGCGCTGGGATGCGAGCGGGAGGGTCGAGGACACCGGGGAGCTGTTTTTT
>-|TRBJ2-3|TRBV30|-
CAWSVTGDTQYF
TGTGCCTGGAGTGTAACAGGGGATACGCAGTATTTT
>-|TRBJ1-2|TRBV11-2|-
CASGLGAGARGYTF
TGTGCCAGCGGCTTAGGGGCGGGGGCACGAGGCTACACCTTC
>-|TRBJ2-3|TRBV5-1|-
CVSSLVGGRTDTQYF
TGCGTCAGCAGCTTGGTTGGGGGCCGCACAGATACGCAGTATTTT
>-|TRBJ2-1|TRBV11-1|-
CASSSSTNGSSYNEQFF
TGTGCCAGCAGCTCCTCGACTAACGGGAGCTCCTACAATGAGCAGTTCTTC
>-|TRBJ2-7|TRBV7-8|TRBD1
CASSPRDRTGGSEQYF
TGTGCCAGCAGCCCACGGGATCGGACAGGGGGCTCCGAGCAGTACTTC
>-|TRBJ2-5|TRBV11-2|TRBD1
CVSSLGWTGQETQYF
TGTGTCAGCAGCTTAGGGTGGACAGGGCAAGAGACCCAGTACTTC
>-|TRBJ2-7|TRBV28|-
CASRPTLPAYEQYF
TGTGCCAGCAGACCGACCCTACCTGCCTACGAGCAGTACTTC
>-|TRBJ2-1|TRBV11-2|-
CASSLIGGAYKQFF
TGTGCCAGCAGCTTGATAGGCGGAGCCTACAAGCAGTTCTTC
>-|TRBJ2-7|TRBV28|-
CASVTGKPLPYEQYF
TGTGCCAGCGTAACAGGGAAACCCCTTCCCTACGAGCAGTACTTC
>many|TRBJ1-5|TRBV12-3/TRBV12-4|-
CASSLMLGSNQPQHF
TGTGCCAGCAGTTTAATGTTAGGGTCCAACCAGCCCCAGCATTTT
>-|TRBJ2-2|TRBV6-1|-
CASSDLRQSSTGEPFF
TGTGCCAGCAGTGACCTCAGGCAGTCTAGCACCGGGGAGCCGTTTTTT
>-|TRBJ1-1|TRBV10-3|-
CAISETGGTEAFF
TGTGCCATCAGTGAGACGGGGGGCACTGAAGCTTTCTTT
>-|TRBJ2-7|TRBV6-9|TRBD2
CASSLTSGSPYEQYF
TGTGCCAGCAGCCTGACTAGCGGGAGCCCCTACGAGCAGTACTTC
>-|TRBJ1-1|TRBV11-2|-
CASIPLNTEDFF
TGTGCCAGCATCCCCCTAAACACTGAAGATTTCTTT
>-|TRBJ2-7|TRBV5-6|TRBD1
CASSASDRGQRSEQYF
TGTGCCAGCAGCGCTTCGGACAGGGGGCAGAGGAGCGAGCAGTACTTC
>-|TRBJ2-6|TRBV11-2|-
CVSSLLVGTNVLTF
TGTGTCAGCAGCTTATTGGTTGGGACCAACGTCCTGACTTTC
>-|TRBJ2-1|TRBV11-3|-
CASSRGVAGVNERFF
TGTGCCAGCAGCCGCGGGGTAGCAGGAGTGAACGAGCGGTTCTTC
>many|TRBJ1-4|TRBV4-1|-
CASSQDRDNLFF
TGCGCCAGCAGCCAAGATAGGGACAATCTGTTTTTT
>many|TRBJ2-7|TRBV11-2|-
CASSLDIESSYEQYF
TGTGCCAGCAGCTTAGATATTGAGAGCTCCTACGAGCAGTACTTC
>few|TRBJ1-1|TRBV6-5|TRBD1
CASSYIDRGMGTEAFF
TGTGCCAGCAGTTACATCGACAGGGGAATGGGCACTGAAGCTTTCTTT
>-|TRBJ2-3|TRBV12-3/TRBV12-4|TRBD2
CANRPTSGFANTQYF
TGTGCCAACAGACCTACTAGCGGGTTCGCAAATACGCAGTATTTT
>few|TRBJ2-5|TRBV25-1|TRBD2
CASSEWLAGEETQYF
TGTGCCAGCAGTGAATGGCTAGCGGGAGAGGAGACCCAGTACTTC